This record covers a single T cell receptor (beta chain). Assay: immunoSEQ multiplex PCR; the TCRdb copy retains only in-frame clones and omits some. The table includes roughly 89,000 clones, 90% to 95% detected once. The CDR3 has 14 residues. Trimming at V came to 1 base and at J to 6 bases, leaving 2 bases not matched to a gene. Germline assignment: CDR1 MNHEY and CDR2 SMNVEV (reference sequence). This sample is drawn from a study of T cell changes during pregnancy in multiple sclerosis. The source of this sequence is a female donor with multiple sclerosis, enrolled in a pregnancy study. The material sequenced was peripheral blood, taken in the third trimester of pregnancy. The chain combines TRBV27 with TRBJ1-4; 7 nucleotides match TRBD1. CDR3 protein: CASSLLGQYEKLFF. The CDR3 DNA sequence: TGTGCCAGCAGTTTATTGGGACAGTATGAAAAACTGTTTTTT.